This TCR beta chain was sequenced for a study of blood T cells in healthy people across ages. Study-level results: Compared with aged donors, long-lived donors showed fewer expanded clones, suggesting selection. The recorded TCR beta diversity per million T cells decreased in a roughly linear manner with age.

Germline V CDR1 and CDR2: SGHRS, YFSETQ. The CDR3 has 12 amino acids. J lost 15 bases, V lost 4 bases, and 8 bases had no gene match. Using a J-beta primer mix together with a sample-barcoded 5' primer, a second PCR was run for roughly 7 to 12 cycles. Individual samples furnished no less than 2.5 million CDR3-containing paired-end reads apiece. One entry per CDR3 protein results from TCRdb running MiXCR on the 5' RACE reads. This table has hundreds of thousands of distinct CDR3 sequences, roughly 50% appearing once. On this clonotype itself: The target antigen is unknown.

J is TRBJ2-1 and V is TRBV5-1; TRBD1 matches 9 bases. The TCR originated in a man aged 35-49 years in good health. Sequencing input: blood. The CDR3 is CASSTGTGPPFF. In DNA form, the CDR3 reads TGCGCCAGCAGCACCGGGACAGGGCCCCCGTTCTTC.